This TCR beta chain was recorded in a study of cytomegalovirus exposure and HLA in healthy donors. Primers included in the PCR were 60 Vbeta and 13 Jbeta primers. The repertoire was sequenced with immunoSEQ multiplex PCR; TCRdb's copy has only in-frame clones and lacks some. Of about 190,000 clones listed, around 77% were seen once; the top ten hold approximately 1.5%. A note on this clone: Its antigen is as yet unknown.

Study outcomes and limitations: Presence/absence analyses treated sequencing depth as roughly uniform across donors. Cytomegalovirus association was listed for under 200 TCR beta chains.

The V end lost 4 bases, the J end lost 5 bases, and 9 bases lay between the germline ends. The CDR3 length is 13 residues. Germline CDR1 and CDR2: SGHAT and FQNNGV. This chain uses TRBV11-2 with TRBJ1-5; D may be TRBD1 (6 bases). This TCR was recovered from a woman between 18 and 30 years old in good health and CMV-seronegative. The specimen sequenced was PBMCs. The CDR3: CASSSDRDQPQHF. The CDR3 DNA is TGTGCCAGCAGCTCGGACAGAGATCAGCCCCAGCATTTT.